Presented here are 17 T cell receptor beta chains from one specimen sequenced in a study of blood T cell repertoires in COVID-19. Libraries were prepared by immunoSEQ multiplex PCR; TCRdb keeps only in-frame clonotypes and omits some of them. The sample has under 150,000 clones, more than 70% seen once. Sequenced sample: peripheral blood. All receptors come from a human donor in a cohort sampled during active COVID-19.

This clone was picked up one time. The V call is TRBV7-2, the J call TRBJ1-2, with 8 bases that match TRBD1. V was pared by 5 bases and J by 6 bases, with 5 bases of the junction left unmatched. The CDR3 is 13 amino acids. CDR1 SGHTA and CDR2 FQGNSA come from the germline V gene. CDR3 DNA sequence: TGTGCCAGCAGCACGGACAGGGCCCATGGCTACACCTTC. Translated: CASSTDRAHGYTF.

This clone was seen more than once but under ten times. The J gene is TRBJ2-3, the V gene TRBV14; 13 nucleotides agree with TRBD2. The CDR3 has 17 amino acids. V lost 3 bases and J lost 6; bases outside the gene matches: 9. The V gene's germline CDR1 is SGHDN and CDR2 FVKESK. For the CDR3, the DNA is TGTGCCAGCAGCCAGCACCTGGGGACTAGCGGGGTCGATACGCAGTATTTT. Its protein product is CASSQHLGTSGVDTQYF.

The chain employs TRBV7-2 and TRBJ2-5, with 7 bases aligning to TRBD1. V gave up 1 base and J gave up 5 bases; unmatched junction bases: 7. Germline V CDR1 and CDR2: SGHTA, FQGNSA. This CDR3 spans 15 amino acids. The CDR3 nucleotides are TGTGCCAGCAGCTTAGGTGTTGGCAGGGGGGAGACCCAGTACTTC. Its translation: CASSLGVGRGETQYF.

CDR3 sequence: CASSRLTGDTGELFF. CDR3 DNA sequence: TGTGCCAGCAGCCGTTTGACAGGGGACACCGGGGAGCTGTTTTTT. This chain connects TRBV14 to TRBJ2-2, with 8 bases aligning to TRBD1. The CDR3 totals 15 residues. In germline, CDR1 is SGHDN, CDR2 FVKESK. V lost 4 bases to trimming and J lost 3 bases; unmatched junction nucleotides: 4.

This clone was seen more than once but under ten times. CDR3 DNA: TGTGCCAGCTCATTATCAGGGGTCTACGAGCAGTACTTC. Its translation is CASSLSGVYEQYF. The V gene is TRBV18, the J gene TRBJ2-7; weak D call: TRBD1 (6 bases). The CDR3 is 13 residues long. V was shortened by 5 bases and J by 3 bases, with 11 bases between the two germline ends. CDR1 and CDR2 (germline): KGHSH, LQKENI.

This clone came up once. V is TRBV24-1 and J is TRBJ2-7; D unresolved. This CDR3 contains 15 residues. Per germline, CDR1 KGHDR and CDR2 SFDVKD. V was trimmed by 3 bases and J by 1 base, leaving 12 bases between them. CDR3 amino acids: CATSDHRTASYEQYF. The CDR3 bases are TGTGCCACCAGTGATCACAGAACGGCGTCCTACGAGCAGTACTTC.

This clone was observed a few times. The chain links TRBV6-2 or TRBV6-3 to TRBJ2-1; D uncertain. CDR1 and CDR2 (germline): MNHEY, SVGEGT. V lost 0 bases and J lost 8, with 23 bases in between. There are 18 residues in the CDR3. The CDR3 spells CASSYSRLTGRFLDEQFF. The DNA of the CDR3 is TGTGCCAGCAGTTACTCGAGGCTGACGGGTCGTTTTCTGGATGAGCAGTTCTTC.

The chain recombines TRBV5-1 with TRBJ1-6, with a possible D match to TRBD1 (6 bases). The CDR3 loop spans 15 amino acids. V shed 3 bases and J shed 3 bases, with 10 bases lying between them. The germline V gene has CDR1 SGHRS and CDR2 YFSETQ. This chain's CDR3 is CASSYGQNYNSPLHF. Written as DNA, the CDR3 is TGCGCCAGCAGCTATGGACAGAACTATAATTCACCCCTCCACTTT.

The rearrangement joins TRBV5-4 to TRBJ2-5; 7 bases are a match to TRBD2. This CDR3 is 16 amino acids long. With 3 bases clipped from V and 2 bases from J, the junction kept 10 bases outside the gene matches. The germline V gene has CDR1 SGHNT and CDR2 YYREEE (reference sequence). The CDR3, as DNA: TGTGCCAGCAGCTCCTCAGCGGGAAGGAAACAAGAGACCCAGTACTTC. It specifies CASSSSAGRKQETQYF.

The J gene is TRBJ2-1, the V gene TRBV4-1; TRBD2 aligns across 14 bases. CDR1 and CDR2 from the germline V gene are MGHRA and YSYEKL. J gave up 1 base and V 5 bases, and 7 bases lay outside the gene matches. The CDR3 spans 18 residues. Written as DNA, the CDR3 is TGCGCCAGCAGCTTCCGACTAGCGGGAGGGCCGTCCTACAATGAGCAGTTCTTC. Its translation: CASSFRLAGGPSYNEQFF.

J is TRBJ2-3 and V is TRBV12-3 or TRBV12-4, with 7 nucleotides matching TRBD1. Trimming took 5 bases from V and 11 from J; bases not matched to a gene: 4. This CDR3 comprises 11 residues. DNA for the CDR3: TGTGCCAGCAGTCCCGACAGGGAGCAGTATTTT. This translates into CASSPDREQYF.

This sequence joins TRBV7-9 and TRBJ2-1, with 11 positions matching TRBD1. Germline lookup yields CDR1 SEHNR and CDR2 FQNEAQ (reference sequence). The CDR3 has 15 amino acids. The trim removed 4 bases at V and 4 bases at J, leaving 3 bases unmatched. The CDR3 is CASSWGQGEYNEQFF. CDR3 DNA: TGTGCCAGCAGCTGGGGACAGGGGGAATACAATGAGCAGTTCTTC.

The CDR3 spells CASSPEGLAKGSGNEQFF. DNA for the CDR3: TGTGCCAGCAGCCCTGAGGGACTAGCTAAAGGATCGGGCAATGAGCAGTTCTTC. The rearrangement joins TRBV5-4 to TRBJ2-1, with TRBD2 identical over 9 bases. This CDR3 has 18 residues. V shed 4 bases and J 6 bases; nucleotides not matched to a gene: 17. Germline values: CDR1 SGHNT, CDR2 YYREEE (reference sequence).

This clone was picked up a small number of times. The V gene is TRBV28, the J gene TRBJ2-7, with 10 nucleotides matching TRBD2. V shed 2 bases, J shed 3 bases, and the junction held 4 bases outside the gene matches. This CDR3 spans 15 amino acids. The V gene's germline CDR1 is MDHEN and CDR2 SYDVKM. The CDR3 region has the DNA TGTGCCAGCAGTTTACGGGGACTAGCGCGCTACGAGCAGTACTTC. The encoded protein is CASSLRGLARYEQYF.

This sequence joins TRBV6-6 and TRBJ2-7; maybe TRBD1 (6 bases). The germline V gene has CDR1 MNHNY and CDR2 SVGAGI (reference sequence). The CDR3 contains 14 residues. V was cut by 1 base and J by 6 bases, with 13 bases left in between. This CDR3 is CASSYLSAGAEQYF. The CDR3 region has the DNA TGTGCCAGCAGTTACTTGTCGGCAGGGGCCGAGCAGTACTTC.

The rearrangement links TRBV27 to TRBJ2-5; 7 positions agree with TRBD2. CDR1 and CDR2 from the germline V gene are MNHEY and SMNVEV (reference sequence). The CDR3 totals 14 residues. J gave up 5 bases and V 5 bases, and 8 bases lay outside the gene matches. The CDR3 bases are TGTGCCAGCAGTCTCGGGCCAGCGGGGGAGACCCAGTACTTC. Translation gives CASSLGPAGETQYF.

This clone was picked up a small number of times. The chain is built from TRBV19 and TRBJ2-1; D may be TRBD2 (6 bases). The germline gives CDR1 LNHDA, CDR2 SQIVND (reference sequence). This CDR3 contains 12 residues. V was cut by 5 bases and J by 9 bases, with 11 bases left in between. DNA for the CDR3: TGTGCCAGTAGTTCCCCGGGAGTTGAGCAGTTCTTC. Translated: CASSSPGVEQFF.